This T cell receptor beta chain came from a study of CD8 T cells in ankylosing spondylitis. Study-level points and caveats: There were earlier reports of some motif variants in reactive arthritis synovial fluid and blood. It was reported that disease-linked clones were significantly enriched in matched ankylosing spondylitis synovial fluid. Seemingly distinctive of ankylosing spondylitis blood was a TCR beta motif formed by eight highly homologous variants. Clones linked with disease were CD8+ and fairly uncommon in the peripheral blood.

5'-RACE, quantitative and with molecular barcodes, yielded the TCR beta libraries. TCRdb processed the 5' RACE reads anew with MiXCR; each CDR3 protein has one entry. The repertoire holds more than 650,000 distinct CDR3 sequences, with approximately 12% as singletons. V dropped 6 bases and J dropped 0 bases, with 15 bases sitting between them. The germline V gene encodes CDR1 SGHTA and CDR2 FQGNSA. This CDR3 has 15 amino acids. This clonotype was found a few times. Its antigen is undetermined. The sequencing sample was made of blood, either unsorted or a sorted T cell fraction (not recorded which). The J gene is TRBJ2-7, the V gene TRBV7-2; tentatively, D is TRBD1 or TRBD2 (5 bases each). The receptor was derived from a male donor with ankylosing spondylitis. CDR3 sequence (DNA): TGTGCCAGCAGTTCTAACCGGGACCCCTCCTACGAGCAGTACTTC. It translates to CASSSNRDPSYEQYF.